This TCR beta chain derives from a study of OX40 agonist ivuxolimab in advanced cancers. The CDR3 has 14 residues. V lost 1 base and J 2 bases, leaving 7 bases between the germline ends. The germline CDR1 and CDR2 sequences are MGHRA and YSYEKL. TCRdb's table, derived via immunoSEQ multiplex PCR, lists solely in-frame clones and lacks some. The sample includes about 79,000 clones, 75% to 95% seen only once; the top ten take approximately 7%. The receptor was isolated from an adult with an advanced solid tumor such as melanoma, head and neck, liver or kidney cancer. Here the sequenced sample was CD4+ or CD8+ T cells sorted from blood, taken in a trial of the OX40 agonist ivuxolimab. V and J are TRBV4-1 and TRBJ2-3; D remains ambiguous. The CDR3 loop reads CASSQVPITDTQYF. In nucleotides, the CDR3 is TGCGCCAGCAGCCAAGTTCCTATCACAGATACGCAGTATTTT.